This TCR beta chain was identified during a study of T cell repertoires in cytomegalovirus infection. In TCRdb, the reads were re-called with MiXCR into one record per CDR3 protein. The sample gives about 300,000 distinct CDR3 sequences, 20% to 30% of which show up once; approximately 13% is in the top ten. In this sample, this clonotype turned up a few times. The source is a human donor in good health (CMV status not recorded). Some clones in this sample may be carry-over from other donors' samples. Sequencing was carried out using PBMCs.

CDR3 bases: TGTGCCAGCAGTTTTTCCCGACGGAACCTGAACACTGAAGCTTTCTTT. Translating it yields CASSFSRRNLNTEAFF. The V gene is TRBV27, the J gene TRBJ1-1; D gene uncertain. With 3 bases removed from V and 0 bases from J, the gap between germline ends came to 14 bases. Looked up from germline, CDR1 is MNHEY and CDR2 is SMNVEV (reference sequence). CDR3 size: 16 residues.